This T cell receptor beta chain was sequenced for a study of T cell responses to AZD1222 COVID-19 vaccine. Pooling was applied to second doses at about 4 or about 12 weeks. Only in-frame clones appear in the TCRdb table, and some are missing; sequencing was by immunoSEQ multiplex PCR. The data hold 160,000 or so clones, with 90% to 95% observed a single time. Trimming pared 5 bases from V and 5 bases from J, leaving 6 bases between. This CDR3 contains 11 residues. Germline CDR1 and CDR2: MGHDK and SYGVNS. The source is an adult who received the AZD1222 COVID-19 vaccine. The chain uses TRBV25-1 and TRBJ2-5, with D unresolved. Sample: peripheral blood, taken 28 days after the second AZD1222 dose. The CDR3 region has the DNA TGTGCCAGCAGTCCGTTGGAGACCCAGTACTTC. This sequence encodes CASSPLETQYF.